A selection of T cell receptor beta chains follows, all from one sample in a study of T-cell reconstitution after alpha-beta-depleted transplantation in children. TCRdb re-analysed the PCR reads in MiXCR, keeping a single row per CDR3 protein. Of roughly 300,000 distinct CDR3 sequences in the sample, about 9.3% are singletons; the top ten hold around 2.3%. The input for sequencing was PBMCs from the stem cell graft donor, taken from the stem cell graft. Receptors originate from a human donor who donated a stem cell graft to a child with acute lymphoblastic leukemia. Each CDR3 is given with its conserved first and last residue. The order of the fields is CDR3 DNA, CDR3 protein, J gene, clone size, V gene, D gene. D genes are given only for firm matches. Clone sizes are given selectively: once, few, many, or a class where the clone is expanded.

CDR3nt: TGTGCCAGTAGTATAGGGCCCAGCTACGAGCAGTACTTC
CDR3aa: CASSIGPSYEQYF
j_gene: TRBJ2-7
abundance: -
v_gene: TRBV19
d_gene: -

CDR3nt: TGCAGTGCTAGAGACCCGAATAGCAATCAGCCCCAGCATTTT
CDR3aa: CSARDPNSNQPQHF
j_gene: TRBJ1-5
abundance: -
v_gene: TRBV20-1
d_gene: -

CDR3nt: TGTGCCAGCAGCGCCCCAATCCTAGCCAAAAACATTCAGTACTTC
CDR3aa: CASSAPILAKNIQYF
j_gene: TRBJ2-4
abundance: few
v_gene: TRBV21-1
d_gene: -

CDR3nt: TGCGCCAGCAGCTTGAGCGGGCCATTCGGCAATGAGCAGTTCTTC
CDR3aa: CASSLSGPFGNEQFF
j_gene: TRBJ2-1
abundance: -
v_gene: TRBV5-1
d_gene: -

CDR3nt: TGTGCCAGCAGCATTCCCGCCGGGGGCGTCAATGAGCAGTTCTTC
CDR3aa: CASSIPAGGVNEQFF
j_gene: TRBJ2-1
abundance: -
v_gene: TRBV7-9
d_gene: -

CDR3nt: TGTGCCAGCAGCCAAGATGTATCCGCGCGGGGGGACATTCAGTACTTC
CDR3aa: CASSQDVSARGDIQYF
j_gene: TRBJ2-4
abundance: few
v_gene: TRBV3-1
d_gene: TRBD2

CDR3nt: TGTGCCACCGAACGTGGCGTTCTTTATGGCTACACCTTC
CDR3aa: CATERGVLYGYTF
j_gene: TRBJ1-2
abundance: many
v_gene: TRBV7-9
d_gene: -

CDR3nt: TGCAGTGTTACGCGACAGGGGGCGACTGAGCAGTTCTTC
CDR3aa: CSVTRQGATEQFF
j_gene: TRBJ2-1
abundance: few
v_gene: TRBV20-1
d_gene: TRBD1

CDR3nt: TGTGCCAGTAGTCAAACCGGGACAGGCGGCAATCAGCCCCAGCATTTT
CDR3aa: CASSQTGTGGNQPQHF
j_gene: TRBJ1-5
abundance: -
v_gene: TRBV19
d_gene: TRBD1

CDR3nt: TGTGCCAGCAGCCAAGATGTGGGCCCGGCGGATGGCTACACCTTC
CDR3aa: CASSQDVGPADGYTF
j_gene: TRBJ1-2
abundance: few
v_gene: TRBV3-1
d_gene: -

CDR3nt: TGCGCCAGCAGCTTGGATTGGGGGAGCACCGGGGAGCTGTTTTTT
CDR3aa: CASSLDWGSTGELFF
j_gene: TRBJ2-2
abundance: -
v_gene: TRBV5-1
d_gene: -

CDR3nt: TGTGCCAGCAGCTTAGGGCGGGAATTGAACACTGAAGCTTTCTTT
CDR3aa: CASSLGRELNTEAFF
j_gene: TRBJ1-1
abundance: -
v_gene: TRBV7-9
d_gene: -

CDR3nt: TGTGCCACCAGTGCCACGGACAGGAACACCGGGGAGCTGTTTTTT
CDR3aa: CATSATDRNTGELFF
j_gene: TRBJ2-2
abundance: -
v_gene: TRBV24-1
d_gene: -

CDR3nt: TGTGCCACCAGTGATCCCCGGGACAGGGTCATCAAGCAGTACTTC
CDR3aa: CATSDPRDRVIKQYF
j_gene: TRBJ2-7
abundance: -
v_gene: TRBV24-1
d_gene: TRBD1

CDR3nt: TGCAGTGCTAGCGGATCGCGCTCCTACGAGCAGTACTTC
CDR3aa: CSASGSRSYEQYF
j_gene: TRBJ2-7
abundance: few
v_gene: TRBV20-1
d_gene: -

CDR3nt: TGTGCCAGCAGCTTTCCGGGCGCAACTAATGAAAAACTGTTTTTT
CDR3aa: CASSFPGATNEKLFF
j_gene: TRBJ1-4
abundance: many
v_gene: TRBV7-9
d_gene: -

CDR3nt: TGTGCCAGCAGTCAACTAGCGGGAGGGCTCCCCTACAATGAGCAGTTCTTC
CDR3aa: CASSQLAGGLPYNEQFF
j_gene: TRBJ2-1
abundance: -
v_gene: TRBV6-2/TRBV6-3
d_gene: TRBD2

CDR3nt: TGTGCCACCAGCAGAGATCGAGGGACTAGCGGGAGATTGGGCACAGATACGCAGTATTTT
CDR3aa: CATSRDRGTSGRLGTDTQYF
j_gene: TRBJ2-3
abundance: -
v_gene: TRBV15
d_gene: TRBD2

CDR3nt: TGTGCCAGCAGTGTGTACACCTCCTACGAGCAGTACTTC
CDR3aa: CASSVYTSYEQYF
j_gene: TRBJ2-7
abundance: few
v_gene: TRBV7-2
d_gene: -

CDR3nt: TGTGCCAGCAGCCAAGCGACAGGGCGGACTGAAGCTTTCTTT
CDR3aa: CASSQATGRTEAFF
j_gene: TRBJ1-1
abundance: -
v_gene: TRBV4-2
d_gene: TRBD1

CDR3nt: TGTGCCAGTAGTAATTCCTGGGGACCCTCCTACGATGAGCAGTTCTTC
CDR3aa: CASSNSWGPSYDEQFF
j_gene: TRBJ2-1
abundance: -
v_gene: TRBV19
d_gene: -

CDR3nt: TGCGCCAGCAGCTTGGCCTACGCAGATACGCAGTATTTT
CDR3aa: CASSLAYADTQYF
j_gene: TRBJ2-3
abundance: -
v_gene: TRBV5-1
d_gene: -

CDR3nt: TGCAGTGCTAGAAGCGGGATCGGGGCAGATACGCAGTATTTT
CDR3aa: CSARSGIGADTQYF
j_gene: TRBJ2-3
abundance: -
v_gene: TRBV20-1
d_gene: TRBD2

CDR3nt: TGTGCCAGCAGCTTGAGGAGTCGGGGTGAGCAGTTCTTC
CDR3aa: CASSLRSRGEQFF
j_gene: TRBJ2-1
abundance: few
v_gene: TRBV5-6
d_gene: -

CDR3nt: TGCGCCAGCAGCATAACAGGGGGCTATGAGCAGTTCTTC
CDR3aa: CASSITGGYEQFF
j_gene: TRBJ2-1
abundance: few
v_gene: TRBV5-1
d_gene: TRBD1

CDR3nt: TGCAGTGCTAGCGAGACAAGAAATTCACCCCTCCACTTT
CDR3aa: CSASETRNSPLHF
j_gene: TRBJ1-6
abundance: many
v_gene: TRBV20-1
d_gene: -

CDR3nt: TGTGCCATCAGAGACCGACTAGCGGGAGGCCGGGGGCGTGATGAGCAGTTCTTC
CDR3aa: CAIRDRLAGGRGRDEQFF
j_gene: TRBJ2-1
abundance: few
v_gene: TRBV10-3
d_gene: TRBD2

CDR3nt: TGCGCCAGCAGCCAATTAGGGGGGGCAACTGAAGCTTTCTTT
CDR3aa: CASSQLGGATEAFF
j_gene: TRBJ1-1
abundance: -
v_gene: TRBV4-1
d_gene: -

CDR3nt: TGCGCCAGCAGCCAAGACCACCCGGGGCGCGAGCAGTACTTC
CDR3aa: CASSQDHPGREQYF
j_gene: TRBJ2-7
abundance: few
v_gene: TRBV4-3
d_gene: -

CDR3nt: TGTGCCAGCAGTTACGGGACAGGTATTACGAGCAGTCGGTACTTC
CDR3aa: CASSYGTGITSSRYF
j_gene: TRBJ2-7
abundance: -
v_gene: TRBV12-3/TRBV12-4
d_gene: TRBD1

CDR3nt: TGTGCCAGCAGCCCCTTCGCCCGGGAGTCAGATGAGCAGTTCTTC
CDR3aa: CASSPFARESDEQFF
j_gene: TRBJ2-1
abundance: -
v_gene: TRBV3-1
d_gene: -

CDR3nt: TGTGCCAGCAGCCAAGACCGGGCGGGAGGCACAGATACGCAGTATTTT
CDR3aa: CASSQDRAGGTDTQYF
j_gene: TRBJ2-3
abundance: many
v_gene: TRBV4-2
d_gene: TRBD2

CDR3nt: TGCAGCGTTGAACTAGCGGATGGATACGAGCAGTACTTC
CDR3aa: CSVELADGYEQYF
j_gene: TRBJ2-7
abundance: many
v_gene: TRBV29-1
d_gene: TRBD2

CDR3nt: TGTGCCACCAGCAGTCCTGGGACAGATACCGGGGAGCTGTTTTTT
CDR3aa: CATSSPGTDTGELFF
j_gene: TRBJ2-2
abundance: many
v_gene: TRBV15
d_gene: TRBD1

CDR3nt: TGTGCCAGCAGCAGCCAGGGGCTGGGTTCACCCCTCCACTTT
CDR3aa: CASSSQGLGSPLHF
j_gene: TRBJ1-6
abundance: few
v_gene: TRBV11-2
d_gene: -

CDR3nt: TGTGCCAGTCACCCCCATCAGGACAGGGGGCATAACACTGAAGCTTTCTTT
CDR3aa: CASHPHQDRGHNTEAFF
j_gene: TRBJ1-1
abundance: few
v_gene: TRBV19
d_gene: TRBD1

CDR3nt: TGTGCCACCAGTCGTGGGGGAAGCGAGACTGAAGCTTTCTTT
CDR3aa: CATSRGGSETEAFF
j_gene: TRBJ1-1
abundance: -
v_gene: TRBV15
d_gene: -

CDR3nt: TGCGCCAGCAGCCGGGGGACTAGCGGGAACGCAGATACGCAGTATTTT
CDR3aa: CASSRGTSGNADTQYF
j_gene: TRBJ2-3
abundance: -
v_gene: TRBV5-1
d_gene: TRBD2

CDR3nt: TGCAGTGCCAAGACAGGGAACGAGCAGTACTTC
CDR3aa: CSAKTGNEQYF
j_gene: TRBJ2-7
abundance: few
v_gene: TRBV20-1
d_gene: TRBD1

CDR3nt: TGTGCCATCAGTGAGTCGACAGGCACAGATACGCAGTATTTT
CDR3aa: CAISESTGTDTQYF
j_gene: TRBJ2-3
abundance: many
v_gene: TRBV10-3
d_gene: -

CDR3nt: TGTGCCAGCAGCAAAGTCCCCCCCCCTCTAGCGGGAGAGCCTAACTTCCAAGAGACCCAGTACTTC
CDR3aa: CASSKVPPPLAGEPNFQETQYF
j_gene: TRBJ2-5
abundance: few
v_gene: TRBV21-1
d_gene: -

CDR3nt: TGTGCCAGCAGCTTCTCCGACAGATTCGGAAACACCATATATTTT
CDR3aa: CASSFSDRFGNTIYF
j_gene: TRBJ1-3
abundance: -
v_gene: TRBV7-6
d_gene: -

CDR3nt: TGTGCCAGCAGCTTGGGCGGGAGGTTGTCCCACGAGCAGTACTTC
CDR3aa: CASSLGGRLSHEQYF
j_gene: TRBJ2-7
abundance: many
v_gene: TRBV7-3
d_gene: TRBD2

CDR3nt: TGTGCCAGCAGCTCGACTCGAACTCGGACTGGAAACTCCTACGAGCAGTACTTC
CDR3aa: CASSSTRTRTGNSYEQYF
j_gene: TRBJ2-7
abundance: few
v_gene: TRBV11-1
d_gene: -

CDR3nt: TGCAGTGCTAGGAGACTAGCGGGAGGGTCAGATACGCAGTATTTT
CDR3aa: CSARRLAGGSDTQYF
j_gene: TRBJ2-3
abundance: few
v_gene: TRBV20-1
d_gene: TRBD2

CDR3nt: TGTGCCAGCAGCTCACAGGCGTTTCTCGGCACAGATACGCAGTATTTT
CDR3aa: CASSSQAFLGTDTQYF
j_gene: TRBJ2-3
abundance: many
v_gene: TRBV7-8
d_gene: -

CDR3nt: TGTGCCAGCAGCTTATGGGCGAATCAGCCCCAGCATTTT
CDR3aa: CASSLWANQPQHF
j_gene: TRBJ1-5
abundance: many
v_gene: TRBV7-2
d_gene: -